The 5 T cell receptor beta chains presented below share a single source sample, sequenced in a study of lymphopenia after photon versus proton radiotherapy. The repertoire was sequenced with immunoSEQ multiplex PCR; TCRdb's copy has only in-frame clones and lacks some. The sample has about 45,000 clones, around 86% seen once; the top ten hold over 2%. The starting material was peripheral blood, obtained from a patient treated with photon-based radiotherapy. The receptors derive from a man between 40 and 49 years old with gastric cancer.

The V and J genes are TRBV4-2 and TRBJ2-5, with 9 bases matching TRBD2. The CDR3 length is 17 residues. The V segment lost 0 bases and the J segment 1 base; nucleotides outside the gene matches: 6. CDR1 is LGHNA and CDR2 is YNFKEQ in the germline V gene. The chain's CDR3 is CASSQDWAAGGQETQYF. CDR3 DNA sequence: TGTGCCAGCAGCCAAGATTGGGCAGCGGGGGGCCAAGAGACCCAGTACTTC.

The genes are TRBV19 and TRBJ1-1; D gene unclear. Germline CDR1 and CDR2: LNHDA and SQIVND (reference sequence). Trimming pared 4 bases from V and 7 bases from J, leaving 13 bases between. CDR3 size: 13 residues. CDR3 in DNA: TGTGCCAGTAGTAGTATCGGTGCCCATGAAGCTTTCTTT. Translated: CASSSIGAHEAFF.

The J gene is TRBJ1-5, the V gene TRBV7-2; D is undetermined. V dropped 0 bases and J dropped 0 bases, with 9 bases sitting between them. CDR1 is SGHTA, CDR2 FQGNSA, per germline. The length of the CDR3 is 16 residues. The CDR3 is CASSLAAGFSNQPQHF. CDR3 DNA: TGTGCCAGCAGCTTAGCGGCAGGATTTAGCAATCAGCCCCAGCATTTT.

J is TRBJ2-2 and V is TRBV4-1; the D gene could be TRBD1 or TRBD2 (5 bases each). The germline V and J ends were trimmed by 1 base and 6 bases, with 9 bases remaining between them. The CDR3 length is 14 residues. Germline V gives CDR1 MGHRA, CDR2 YSYEKL. CDR3 nucleotides: TGCGCCAGCAGCCAAGTCCGAGGGGCCGGGGAGCTGTTTTTT. Translation: CASSQVRGAGELFF.

This chain connects TRBV10-3 to TRBJ2-6; 9 bases are shared with TRBD1. The V gene end was trimmed by 3 bases and the J gene end by 0 bases; junction bases not matched to a gene: 9. Germline V lookup: CDR1 ENHRY, CDR2 SYGVKD. This CDR3 is built from 19 residues. The CDR3 DNA follows: TGTGCCATCAGTGAATCCGGACAGGGGAAAAGCTCTGGGGCCAACGTCCTGACTTTC. Translating gives CAISESGQGKSSGANVLTF.